This T cell receptor (beta chain) was found in a study of cytomegalovirus exposure and HLA in healthy donors. General study points: Whilst most TCR sequences proved rare, a subset of public TCRs occurred across many donors.

In the PCR, 60 Vbeta and 13 Jbeta primers were used. Profiled with immunoSEQ multiplex PCR; TCRdb holds only in-frame clones, not every one. The table records about 130,000 clones, over 60% of them present only once. Comment on this clone: Its antigen remains unknown.

The CDR3 consists of 16 residues. Between the trimmed V and J ends, which lost 0 bases and 0 bases, there was a span of 9 bases. Germline V lookup: CDR1 MNHNY, CDR2 SVGAGI (reference sequence). This sequence joins TRBV6-6 and TRBJ1-3, with TRBD1 as a possible D gene (6 bases). The TCR sequence derives from a human donor in good health. The specimen was PBMCs. CDR3 DNA sequence: TGTGCCAGCAGTTACTCGGGGGCCAGCTCTGGAAACACCATATATTTT. Protein sequence: CASSYSGASSGNTIYF.